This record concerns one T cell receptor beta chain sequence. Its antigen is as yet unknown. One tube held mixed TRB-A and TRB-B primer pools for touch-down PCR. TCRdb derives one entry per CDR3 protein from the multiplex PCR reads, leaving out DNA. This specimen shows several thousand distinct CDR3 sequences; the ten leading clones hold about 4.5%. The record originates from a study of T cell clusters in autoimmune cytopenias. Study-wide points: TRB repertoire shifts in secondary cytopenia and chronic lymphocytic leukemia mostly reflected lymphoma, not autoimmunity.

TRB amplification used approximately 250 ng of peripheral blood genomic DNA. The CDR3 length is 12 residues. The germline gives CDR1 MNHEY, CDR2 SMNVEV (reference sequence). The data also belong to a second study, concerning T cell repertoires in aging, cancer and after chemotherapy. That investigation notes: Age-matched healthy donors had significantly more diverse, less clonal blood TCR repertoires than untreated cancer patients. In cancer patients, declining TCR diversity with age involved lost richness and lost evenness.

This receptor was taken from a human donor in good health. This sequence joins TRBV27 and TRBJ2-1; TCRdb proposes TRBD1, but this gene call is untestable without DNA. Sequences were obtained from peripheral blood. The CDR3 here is CASSPPPGEQFF.